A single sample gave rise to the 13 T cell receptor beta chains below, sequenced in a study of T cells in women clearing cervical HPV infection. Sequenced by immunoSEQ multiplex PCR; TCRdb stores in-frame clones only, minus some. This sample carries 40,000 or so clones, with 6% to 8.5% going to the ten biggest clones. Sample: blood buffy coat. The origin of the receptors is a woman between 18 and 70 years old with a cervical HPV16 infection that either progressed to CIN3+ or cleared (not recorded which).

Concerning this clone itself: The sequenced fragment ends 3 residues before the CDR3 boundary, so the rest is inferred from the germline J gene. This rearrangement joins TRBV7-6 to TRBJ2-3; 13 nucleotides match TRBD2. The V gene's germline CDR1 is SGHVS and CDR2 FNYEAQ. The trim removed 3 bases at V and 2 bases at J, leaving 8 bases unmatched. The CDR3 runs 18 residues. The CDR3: CASSLTSGGRTITDTQYF. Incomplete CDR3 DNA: TGTGCCAGCAGCTTGACTAGCGGGGGGCGCACCATCACAGATACG.

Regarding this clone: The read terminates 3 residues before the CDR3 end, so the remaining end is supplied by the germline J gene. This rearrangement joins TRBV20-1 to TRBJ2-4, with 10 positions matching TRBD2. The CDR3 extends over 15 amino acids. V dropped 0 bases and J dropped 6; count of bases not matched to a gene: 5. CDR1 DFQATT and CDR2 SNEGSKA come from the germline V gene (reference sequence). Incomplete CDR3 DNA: TGCAGTGCTAGAGATCGCCTAGCGGGAGTAAACATT. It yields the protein CSARDRLAGVNI. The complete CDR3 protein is CSARDRLAGVNIQYF.

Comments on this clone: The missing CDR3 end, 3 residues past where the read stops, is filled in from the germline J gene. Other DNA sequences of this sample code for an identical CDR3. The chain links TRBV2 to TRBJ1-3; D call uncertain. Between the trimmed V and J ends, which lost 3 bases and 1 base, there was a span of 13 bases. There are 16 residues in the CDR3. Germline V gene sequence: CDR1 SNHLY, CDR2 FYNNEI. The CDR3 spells CASSDRGRQSGNTIYF. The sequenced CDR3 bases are TGTGCCAGCAGTGATCGGGGTCGGCAATCTGGAAACACC.

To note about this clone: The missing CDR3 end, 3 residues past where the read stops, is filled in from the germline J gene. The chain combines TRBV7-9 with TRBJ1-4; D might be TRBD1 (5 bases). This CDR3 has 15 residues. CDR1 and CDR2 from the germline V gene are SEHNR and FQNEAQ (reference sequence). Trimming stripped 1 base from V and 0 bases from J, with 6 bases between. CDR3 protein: CASSLVGATNEKLFF. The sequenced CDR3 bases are TGTGCCAGCAGCTTAGTAGGGGCAACTAATGAAAAA.

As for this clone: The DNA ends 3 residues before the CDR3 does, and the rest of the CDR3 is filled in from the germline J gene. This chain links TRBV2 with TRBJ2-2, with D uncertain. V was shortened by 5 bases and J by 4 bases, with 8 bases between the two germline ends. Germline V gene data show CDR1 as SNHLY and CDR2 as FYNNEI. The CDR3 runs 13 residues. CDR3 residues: CASSTKLTGELFF. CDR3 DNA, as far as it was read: TGTGCCAGCAGTACCAAACTCACCGGGGAG.

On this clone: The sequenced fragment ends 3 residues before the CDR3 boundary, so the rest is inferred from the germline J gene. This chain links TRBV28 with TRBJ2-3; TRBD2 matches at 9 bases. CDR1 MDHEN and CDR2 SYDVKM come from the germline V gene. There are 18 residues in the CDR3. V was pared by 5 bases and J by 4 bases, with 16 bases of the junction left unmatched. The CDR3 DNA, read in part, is TGTGCCAGCAGTCCCCCTCCGTTGGCGGGAGGGCCGTCAGATACG. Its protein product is CASSPPPLAGGPSDT. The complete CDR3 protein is CASSPPPLAGGPSDTQYF.

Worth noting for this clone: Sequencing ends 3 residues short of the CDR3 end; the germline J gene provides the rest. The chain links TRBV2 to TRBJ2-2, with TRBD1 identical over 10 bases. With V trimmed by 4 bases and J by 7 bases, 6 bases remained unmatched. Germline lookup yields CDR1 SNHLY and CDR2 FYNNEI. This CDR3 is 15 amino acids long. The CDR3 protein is CASSALTGGGGELFF. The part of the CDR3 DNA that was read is TGTGCCAGCAGTGCTCTGACAGGGGGCGGCGGGGAG.

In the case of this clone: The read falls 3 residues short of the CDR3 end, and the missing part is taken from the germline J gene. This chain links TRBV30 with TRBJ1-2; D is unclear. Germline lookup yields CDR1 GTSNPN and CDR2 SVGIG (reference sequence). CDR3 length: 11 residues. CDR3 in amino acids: CASTGLRGYTF. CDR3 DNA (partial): TGTGCCTCCACTGGACTAAGGGGC.

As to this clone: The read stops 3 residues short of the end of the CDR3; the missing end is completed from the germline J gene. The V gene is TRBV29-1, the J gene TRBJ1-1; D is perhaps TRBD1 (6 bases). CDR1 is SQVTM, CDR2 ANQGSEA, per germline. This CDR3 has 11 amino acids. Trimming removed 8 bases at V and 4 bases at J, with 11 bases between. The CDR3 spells CSSTRGTEAFF. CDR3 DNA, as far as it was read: TGCAGCTCGACCAGGGGCACTGAA.

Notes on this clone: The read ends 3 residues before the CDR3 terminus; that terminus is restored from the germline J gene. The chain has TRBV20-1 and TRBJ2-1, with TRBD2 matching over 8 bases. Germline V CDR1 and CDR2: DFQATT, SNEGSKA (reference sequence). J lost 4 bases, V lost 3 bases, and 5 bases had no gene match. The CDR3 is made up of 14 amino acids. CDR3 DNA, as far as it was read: TGCAGTGCTAGCGGGAGGGGAGGGTACAATGAG. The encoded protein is CSASGRGGYNE. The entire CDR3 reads CSASGRGGYNEQFF.

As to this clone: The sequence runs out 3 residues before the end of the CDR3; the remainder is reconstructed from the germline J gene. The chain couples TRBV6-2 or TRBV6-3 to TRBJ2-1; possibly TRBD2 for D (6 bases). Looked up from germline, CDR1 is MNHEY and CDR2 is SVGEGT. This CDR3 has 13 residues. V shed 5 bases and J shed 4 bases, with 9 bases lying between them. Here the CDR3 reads CASSPGLYNEQFF. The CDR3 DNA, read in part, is TGTGCCAGCAGTCCGGGACTTTACAATGAG.

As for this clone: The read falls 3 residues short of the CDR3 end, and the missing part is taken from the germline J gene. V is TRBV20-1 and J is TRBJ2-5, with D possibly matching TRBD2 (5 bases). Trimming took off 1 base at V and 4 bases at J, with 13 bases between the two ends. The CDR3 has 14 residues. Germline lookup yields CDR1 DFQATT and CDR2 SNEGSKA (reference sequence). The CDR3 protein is CSARAIARAETQYF. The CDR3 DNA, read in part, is TGCAGTGCTAGAGCCATCGCGAGGGCAGAGACC.

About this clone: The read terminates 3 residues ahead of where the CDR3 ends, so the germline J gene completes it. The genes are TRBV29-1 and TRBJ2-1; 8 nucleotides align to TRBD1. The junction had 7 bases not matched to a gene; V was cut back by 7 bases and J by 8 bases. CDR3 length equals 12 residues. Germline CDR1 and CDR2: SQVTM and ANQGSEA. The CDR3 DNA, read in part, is TGCAGCGCCGGACAGGGATTGTATGAG. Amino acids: CSAGQGLYE. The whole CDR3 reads CSAGQGLYEQFF.